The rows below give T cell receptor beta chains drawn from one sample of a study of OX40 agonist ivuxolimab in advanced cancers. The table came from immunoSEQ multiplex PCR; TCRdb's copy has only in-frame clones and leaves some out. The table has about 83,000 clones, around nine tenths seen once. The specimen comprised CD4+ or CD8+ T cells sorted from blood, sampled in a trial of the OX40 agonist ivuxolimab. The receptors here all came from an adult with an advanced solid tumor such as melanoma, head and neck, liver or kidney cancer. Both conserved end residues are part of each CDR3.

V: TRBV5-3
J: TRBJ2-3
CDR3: CARSLGRPYF

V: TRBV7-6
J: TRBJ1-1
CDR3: CASRGSGNTEAFF

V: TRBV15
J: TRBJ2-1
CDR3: CATSRGGALDEQFF

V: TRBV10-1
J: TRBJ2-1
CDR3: CASSESPMPHSGDSYNEQFF

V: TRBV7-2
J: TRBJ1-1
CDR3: CASSLISGHTEAFF

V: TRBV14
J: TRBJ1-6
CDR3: CASSLLGRTTLHF

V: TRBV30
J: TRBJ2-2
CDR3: CAWVSYTGELFF

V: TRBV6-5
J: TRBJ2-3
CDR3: CASRPSGTDTQYF

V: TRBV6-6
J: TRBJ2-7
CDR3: CASSGQGRSYEQYF

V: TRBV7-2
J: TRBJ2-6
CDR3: CASSLNAGGANVLTF

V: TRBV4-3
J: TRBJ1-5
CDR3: CASSQEDRGNQPQHF

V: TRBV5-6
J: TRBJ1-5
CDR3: CASSLGSSRASNQPQHF

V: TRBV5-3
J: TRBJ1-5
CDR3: CARSLTGRGNQPQHF

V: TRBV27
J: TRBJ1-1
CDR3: CASSLLPGGGTEAFF

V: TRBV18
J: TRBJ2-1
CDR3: CASSPRLTGDINEQFF

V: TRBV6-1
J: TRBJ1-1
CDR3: CASSSRTGGYTEAFF

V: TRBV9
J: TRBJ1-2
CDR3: CASSPGHGNDYGYTF

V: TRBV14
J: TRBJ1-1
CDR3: CASSQDFRWRTEAFF

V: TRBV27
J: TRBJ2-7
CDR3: CASSLYVGGSYEQYF

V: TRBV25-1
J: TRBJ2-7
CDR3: CASHAGVGEQYF

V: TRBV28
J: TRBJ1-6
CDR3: CASRTGTDNSPLHF

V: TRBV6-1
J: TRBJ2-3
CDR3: CASRDRGADTQYF

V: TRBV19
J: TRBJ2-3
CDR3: CASSPGQGGSFYTDTQYF

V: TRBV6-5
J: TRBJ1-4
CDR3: CASSRQSATNEKLFF

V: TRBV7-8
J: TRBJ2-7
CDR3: CASSPRQGAYEQYF

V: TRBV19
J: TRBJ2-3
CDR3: CASNSASNFGDTQYF

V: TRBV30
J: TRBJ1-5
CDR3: CAWSVQGNQPQHF